The entry below describes one T cell receptor (beta chain). Its antigen is as yet unknown. The data are from a study of T-cell reconstitution after alpha-beta-depleted transplantation in children. Study conclusions and caveats: Once a year had passed after transplant, T-cell counts and diversity came mostly from newly produced T cells.

Losses at the gene ends were 7 bases for V and 2 bases for J; bases not matched to a gene: 11. Germline V gene sequence: CDR1 LNHNV, CDR2 YYDKDF (reference sequence). The CDR3 contains 16 residues. It was with unique molecular identifiers that the TCRbeta library was prepared. TCRdb re-derived calls from the PCR reads in MiXCR, one entry per CDR3 protein. The table includes about 400,000 distinct CDR3 sequences, 15% to 20% detected once. The chain joins TRBV15 to TRBJ2-3; TRBD2 agrees at 8 bases. This TCR derives from a boy under three years old who had a stem cell transplant for Wiskott-Aldrich syndrome, so the T cells may come from the graft donor. The material was PBMCs, mostly from graft donor cells, obtained 360 days after TCRalphabeta/CD19-depleted stem cell transplant. CDR3 sequence: CATKAPEREYTDTQYF. CDR3 DNA sequence: TGTGCCACCAAGGCACCCGAGCGGGAGTACACAGATACGCAGTATTTT.